Listed below are T cell receptor beta chains from one sample, sequenced in a study of T-cell reconstitution after alpha-beta-depleted transplantation in children. One entry per CDR3 protein results from TCRdb running MiXCR on the PCR reads. The sample contains about 540,000 distinct CDR3 sequences, 15% to 20% of which appear only once. The sample consisted of PBMCs from the stem cell graft donor, taken from the stem cell graft. Receptor source: a human donor who donated a stem cell graft to a child with acute lymphoblastic leukemia. The CDR3 runs from the conserved cysteine through the conserved F or W. D genes are given only for firm matches. Size is stated for part of the rows, as once, few or many counts, or as a class when the clone is expanded.

J gene | clone size | D gene | V gene | CDR3 protein | CDR3 DNA
TRBJ2-4 | few | NA | TRBV12-3/TRBV12-4 | CASTTLGIAKNIQYF | TGTGCCAGCACCACCTTGGGGATCGCCAAAAACATTCAGTACTTC
TRBJ2-3 | few | NA | TRBV5-1 | CASRVSMSTDTQYF | TGCGCCAGCAGGGTCAGCATGAGCACAGATACGCAGTATTTT
TRBJ2-2 | NA | TRBD2 | TRBV4-1 | CASSQGPSGRAGTGELFF | TGCGCCAGCAGCCAAGGTCCTAGCGGGAGGGCGGGCACCGGGGAGCTGTTTTTT
TRBJ2-5 | few | NA | TRBV10-3 | CAISDSGETQYF | TGTGCCATCAGTGATTCGGGAGAGACCCAGTACTTC
TRBJ2-1 | NA | NA | TRBV6-4 | CASSESIGYDEQFF | TGTGCCAGCAGTGAGTCGATAGGGTACGATGAGCAGTTCTTC
TRBJ2-5 | NA | TRBD2 | TRBV12-3/TRBV12-4 | CASSLFWSSGIQETQYF | TGTGCCAGCAGCCTATTTTGGTCTAGCGGGATACAAGAGACCCAGTACTTC
TRBJ2-7 | NA | NA | TRBV7-6 | CASSSSGAEQYF | TGTGCCAGCAGCTCCTCGGGAGCCGAGCAGTACTTC
TRBJ2-2 | few | TRBD1 | TRBV7-9 | CASSSPGQGANTGELFF | TGTGCCAGCAGCTCCCCCGGGCAGGGGGCAAACACCGGGGAGCTGTTTTTT
TRBJ2-5 | NA | NA | TRBV7-9 | CASQPPVTGQETQYF | TGTGCCAGTCAGCCCCCAGTTACGGGACAAGAGACCCAGTACTTC
TRBJ2-5 | few | TRBD2 | TRBV5-1 | CASSSGTSGQETQYF | TGCGCCAGCAGCAGCGGGACTAGCGGGCAAGAGACCCAGTACTTC
TRBJ2-6 | NA | TRBD2 | TRBV5-1 | CASSLPTSGIGANVLTF | TGCGCCAGTTCCCTTCCGACTAGCGGGATTGGGGCCAACGTCCTGACTTTC
TRBJ2-7 | NA | TRBD1 | TRBV11-2 | CASSSHSDRAYEQYF | TGTGCCAGCAGCTCGCATTCAGACAGGGCCTACGAGCAGTACTTC
TRBJ2-1 | few | NA | TRBV4-2 | CASSQVGGDNEQFF | TGTGCCAGCAGCCAAGTCGGCGGAGACAATGAGCAGTTCTTC